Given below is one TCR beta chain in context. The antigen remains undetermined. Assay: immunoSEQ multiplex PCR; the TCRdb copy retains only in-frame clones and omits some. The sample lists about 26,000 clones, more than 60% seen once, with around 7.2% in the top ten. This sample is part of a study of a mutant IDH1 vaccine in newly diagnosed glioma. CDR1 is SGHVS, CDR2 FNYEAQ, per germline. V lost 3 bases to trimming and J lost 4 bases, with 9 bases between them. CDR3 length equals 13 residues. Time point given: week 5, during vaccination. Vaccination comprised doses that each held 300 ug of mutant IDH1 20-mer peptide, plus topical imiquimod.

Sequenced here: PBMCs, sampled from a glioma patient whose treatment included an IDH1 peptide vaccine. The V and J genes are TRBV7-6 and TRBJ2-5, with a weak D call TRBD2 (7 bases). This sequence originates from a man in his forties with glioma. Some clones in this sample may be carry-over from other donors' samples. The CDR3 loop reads CASSLGGRETQYF. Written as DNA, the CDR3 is TGTGCCAGCAGCTTGGGGGGGCGAGAGACCCAGTACTTC.